This T cell receptor (beta chain) originates from a study of cytotoxic CD8 clonotypes in ibrutinib-treated CLL. Findings and limits, study-wide: Higher circulating CD8+ T-cell counts strongly accompanied higher baseline clonality, above age-matched healthy donors.

Trimming took 0 bases from V and 10 from J, leaving 9 bases between them. CDR1 and CDR2 (germline): SGHAT, FQNNGV. The CDR3 loop spans 12 amino acids. The table came from immunoSEQ multiplex PCR; TCRdb's copy has only in-frame clones and leaves some out. The sample carries about 35,000 clones, 60% to 80% recorded once. This clone was seen more than once but under ten times. No antigen is known for it. V and J are TRBV11-2 and TRBJ1-1; D is uncertain. This receptor was taken from a human donor with chronic lymphocytic leukemia. The specimen comprised PBMCs, sampled at disease progression, from a patient treated with ibrutinib. CDR3 nucleotides: TGTGCCAGCAGCTTAGATCGAGGTGGAGCTTTCTTT. Translated, it gives CASSLDRGGAFF.